This T cell receptor beta chain was identified during a study of blood T cell repertoires in COVID-19. In the study overall: Researchers got acute and convalescent COVID-19 samples from the United States, Italy and Spain. The cDNA or gDNA used as material had been derived from T cells, B-cell-depleted T cells, or PBMCs.

How the authors handled the data: Nucleated cell counts were estimated from reference gene primer amplification. Some clones are missing from TCRdb's copy, which holds only in-frame ones; the method was immunoSEQ multiplex PCR. V, J and clone size reflect that table, while D and trimming were determined from the DNA. Here the sample spans about 250,000 clones, roughly 83% being singletons. Germline assignment: CDR1 MNHEY and CDR2 SMNVEV (reference sequence). Trimming cost V 3 bases and J 2 bases; bases outside gene matches: 8. This CDR3 has 16 residues. This TCR came from a man in his forties or fifties with acute or convalescent COVID-19. The specimen was peripheral blood. The gene calls are TRBV27 and TRBJ2-7; 9 positions agree with TRBD1. This chain's CDR3 is CASSFIRTGDPYEQYF. As DNA, the CDR3 is TGTGCCAGCAGTTTTATCCGGACAGGGGATCCCTACGAGCAGTACTTC.